These 28 T cell receptor beta chains originate from one sample sequenced in a study of CD8 T cells in Susac syndrome. When the RNA was reverse transcribed, random hexamers were used with an input of roughly 0.45 to 1 ug. TCRdb passed the immunoSEQ multiplex PCR reads through MiXCR, listing each CDR3 protein once. The table records about 160,000 distinct CDR3 sequences, 95% to 96% of them present only once. Material for sequencing was CD4+ T cells from PBMCs. The origin of the receptors is a human donor with Susac syndrome.

The rearrangement joins TRBV6-4 to TRBJ2-3; D ambiguous. CDR1 MRHNA and CDR2 SNTAGT come from the germline V gene. Deletions cut 4 bases from V and 2 bases from J, with 7 bases between. There are 13 residues in the CDR3. DNA of the CDR3: TGTGCCAGCAGTGCCCAACCCACAGATACGCAGTATTTT. Translating it yields CASSAQPTDTQYF.

This clonotype was seen once. The chain couples TRBV7-9 to TRBJ2-4; TRBD1 might be the D (6 bases). The CDR3 contains 13 residues. Germline CDR1 and CDR2: SEHNR and FQNEAQ (reference sequence). V gave up 1 base and J gave up 6 bases, with 7 bases separating them. The CDR3 sequence: CASSLEDRNIQYF. The CDR3 nucleotides are TGTGCCAGCAGCTTAGAGGACAGAAACATTCAGTACTTC.

CDR3 sequence reads: CASSLKQGAVDEQFF. The CDR3 nucleotides read TGTGCCAGCAGTTTAAAGCAGGGGGCTGTCGATGAGCAGTTCTTC. V and J are TRBV28 and TRBJ2-1, with 8 bases identical to TRBD1. The junction had 8 bases not matched to a gene; V was cut back by 2 bases and J by 8 bases. The CDR3 spans 15 residues. Germline V gene sequence: CDR1 MDHEN, CDR2 SYDVKM.

The rearrangement uses TRBV29-1 and TRBJ2-1; D is unresolved. The ends were cut back, 4 bases at V and 5 bases at J, with 6 bases in the middle. The CDR3 is made up of 11 amino acids. Germline V gene data show CDR1 as SQVTM and CDR2 as ANQGSEA. For the CDR3, the DNA is TGCAGCGTTGGGGTGGACAATGAGCAGTTCTTC. Translation gives CSVGVDNEQFF.

The chain has TRBV10-3 and TRBJ2-7; D is uncertain. Germline CDR1 ENHRY, CDR2 SYGVKD. Trimming removed 3 bases from V and 7 bases from J, with 13 bases in between. This CDR3 has 13 residues. CDR3 DNA: TGTGCCATCAGTGATATAGGGCCCGGAGAGCAGTACGTC. It yields the protein CAISDIGPGEQYV.

V gene TRBV20-1 combines with J gene TRBJ1-5, with a tentative D call TRBD1 (6 bases). The germline V and J ends were trimmed by 0 bases and 0 bases, with 9 bases remaining between them. This CDR3 spans 15 amino acids. Germline V gene data show CDR1 as DFQATT and CDR2 as SNEGSKA (reference sequence). In DNA form, the CDR3 reads TGCAGTGCTAGAGACAGGGGATATAGCAATCAGCCCCAGCATTTT. It specifies CSARDRGYSNQPQHF.

This chain joins TRBV19 and TRBJ2-1; D may match TRBD1 or TRBD2 (5 bases each). The CDR3 sequence is 16 residues long. Deletions cut 5 bases from V and 6 bases from J, with 20 bases between. CDR1 LNHDA and CDR2 SQIVND come from the germline V gene (reference sequence). The CDR3 loop is CASSRDPGTGFNEQFF. The CDR3 coding sequence is TGTGCCAGTAGTCGAGACCCAGGGACGGGGTTCAATGAGCAGTTCTTC.

The chain links TRBV4-1 to TRBJ2-1; D is perhaps TRBD1 or TRBD2 (5 bases each). Between the trimmed V and J ends, which lost 2 bases and 5 bases, there was a span of 13 bases. The CDR3 runs 15 residues. In germline, CDR1 is MGHRA, CDR2 YSYEKL. The CDR3 protein is CASSQPGRTHNEQFF. CDR3 sequence (DNA): TGCGCCAGCAGCCAACCGGGACGAACACACAATGAGCAGTTCTTC.

This sequence joins TRBV29-1 and TRBJ1-1, with D uncertain. Per germline, CDR1 SQVTM and CDR2 ANQGSEA. The CDR3 consists of 11 residues. The germline V and J ends were trimmed by 4 bases and 5 bases, with 8 bases remaining between them. The CDR3 sequence: CSVVRVTEAFF. CDR3 nucleotides: TGCAGCGTTGTGAGGGTAACTGAAGCTTTCTTT. Together with reference TRBV29-1 and TRBJ1-1, the CDR3 gives the full variable domain: SAVISQKPSRDICQRGTSLTIQCQVDSQVTMMFWYRQQPGQSLTLIATANQGSEATYESGFVIDKFPISRPNLTFSTLTVSNMSPEDSSIYLCSVVRVTEAFFGQGTRLTVV.

The genes are TRBV12-3 or TRBV12-4 and TRBJ1-2; D gene unclear. The CDR3 extends over 15 amino acids. V was pared by 6 bases and J by 4 bases, with 18 bases between. The CDR3 reads CASSRGRTVSYGYTF. DNA of the CDR3: TGTGCCAGCAGCCGCGGCAGAACAGTAAGCTATGGCTACACCTTC.

This rearrangement joins TRBV5-6 to TRBJ1-2, with D possibly matching TRBD1 (6 bases). The CDR3 is 12 amino acids. Deletions cut 7 bases from V and 3 bases from J, with 10 bases between. Germline assignment: CDR1 SGHDT and CDR2 YYEEEE. CDR3 nucleotides: TGTGCCAGCGGGGACAACTACTATGGCTACACCTTC. As protein: CASGDNYYGYTF.

J is TRBJ2-1 and V is TRBV29-1; 9 nucleotides match TRBD1. Germline values: CDR1 SQVTM, CDR2 ANQGSEA. This CDR3 comprises 14 residues. With 6 bases clipped from V and 9 bases from J, the junction kept 12 bases outside the gene matches. CDR3 residues: CSVGAGQGVGEQFF. As DNA, the CDR3 is TGCAGCGTAGGAGCGGGACAGGGTGTCGGTGAGCAGTTCTTC.

The gene calls are TRBV7-9 and TRBJ2-3; D unresolved. Per germline, CDR1 SEHNR and CDR2 FQNEAQ (reference sequence). The V end lost 6 bases, the J end lost 2 bases, and 12 bases lay between the germline ends. The CDR3 has 14 amino acids. The CDR3 region is CASSDTRYTDTQYF. The CDR3 DNA follows: TGTGCCAGCAGTGATACGAGGTACACAGATACGCAGTATTTT.

This chain connects TRBV5-6 to TRBJ1-2; 11 bases line up with TRBD1. Per germline, CDR1 SGHDT and CDR2 YYEEEE. The CDR3 sequence is 14 residues long. V was pared by 5 bases and J by 2 bases, with 2 bases of the junction left unmatched. The CDR3 sequence: CASSWDRGNYGYTF. In DNA, the CDR3 is TGTGCCAGCAGTTGGGACAGGGGGAACTATGGCTACACCTTC. The whole variable domain, remainder taken from reference TRBV5-6 and TRBJ1-2, is DAGVTQSPTHLIKTRGQQVTLRCSPKSGHDTVSWYQQALGQGPQFIFQYYEEEERQRGNFPDRFSGHQFPNYSSELNVNALLLGDSALYLCASSWDRGNYGYTFGSGTRLTVV.

The V and J genes are TRBV6-5 and TRBJ2-3; a possible D gene is TRBD2 (6 bases). Germline values: CDR1 MNHEY, CDR2 SVGAGI. The CDR3 consists of 14 residues. The V end was cut by 8 bases, the J end by 0 bases, with 12 bases between. The CDR3 coding sequence is TGTGCCAGCTGGCGGAGCGGGAGCACAGATACGCAGTATTTT. Its translation is CASWRSGSTDTQYF.

This chain uses TRBV20-1 with TRBJ1-1; D not resolved. The V gene's germline CDR1 is DFQATT and CDR2 SNEGSKA (reference sequence). This CDR3 contains 12 residues. Trimming removed 5 bases at V and 5 bases at J, with 12 bases between. This chain's CDR3 is CSASPKRTEAFF. The CDR3 nucleotides read TGCAGTGCTTCTCCCAAACGGACTGAAGCTTTCTTT.

The chain joins TRBV29-1 to TRBJ1-1, with D perhaps matching TRBD1 (5 bases). Trimming shortened V by 6 bases and J by 7 bases, and 18 bases separated the two germline ends. The CDR3 consists of 13 residues. CDR1 and CDR2 (germline): SQVTM, ANQGSEA. CDR3 nucleotide sequence: TGCAGCGTACGAGGGGCAGCCATTGGTGAAGCTTTCTTT. It yields the protein CSVRGAAIGEAFF. The entire variable domain, with the rest obtained from reference TRBV29-1 and TRBJ1-1, is as follows: SAVISQKPSRDICQRGTSLTIQCQVDSQVTMMFWYRQQPGQSLTLIATANQGSEATYESGFVIDKFPISRPNLTFSTLTVSNMSPEDSSIYLCSVRGAAIGEAFFGQGTRLTVV.

The rearrangement links TRBV5-1 to TRBJ1-4; D is unclear. This CDR3 region has 14 residues. The V end lost 3 bases, the J end lost 3 bases, and 9 bases lay between the germline ends. CDR1 SGHRS and CDR2 YFSETQ come from the germline V gene. CDR3 DNA: TGCGCCAGCAGCTCCGGGAACGCTAATGAAAAACTGTTTTTT. Its translation: CASSSGNANEKLFF. Together with reference TRBV5-1 and TRBJ1-4, the CDR3 gives the full variable domain: KAGVTQTPRYLIKTRGQQVTLSCSPISGHRSVSWYQQTPGQGLQFLFEYFSETQRNKGNFPGRFSGRQFSNSRSEMNVSTLELGDSALYLCASSSGNANEKLFFGSGTQLSVL.

The chain links TRBV28 to TRBJ1-1; unclear D gene. Trimming removed 4 bases at V and 0 bases at J, with 3 bases between. This CDR3 region has 12 residues. Germline-derived CDR1 and CDR2 are MDHEN and SYDVKM. The chain's CDR3 is CASSWMNTEAFF. Written as DNA, the CDR3 is TGTGCCAGCAGTTGGATGAACACTGAAGCTTTCTTT.

This chain uses TRBV18 with TRBJ2-5, with D unresolved. Trimming took 0 bases from V and 5 from J, leaving 22 bases between them. Germline V gives CDR1 KGHSH, CDR2 LQKENI. This CDR3 has 18 amino acids. The CDR3 DNA is TGTGCCAGCTCACCACCTCAGGTCACGCCCGTCGGAAGGGAGACCCAGTACTTC. This sequence encodes CASSPPQVTPVGRETQYF.

The J gene is TRBJ2-7, the V gene TRBV30, with a possible D match to TRBD2 (5 bases). Germline values: CDR1 GTSNPN, CDR2 SVGIG (reference sequence). Trimming stripped 2 bases from V and 3 bases from J, with 14 bases between. There are 14 residues in the CDR3. DNA of the CDR3: TGTGCCTGGAGTCATGCGGGTTTGGGCTACGAGCAGTACTTC. The encoded protein is CAWSHAGLGYEQYF.

This clonotype has more than one count but fewer than ten. The J gene is TRBJ2-7, the V gene TRBV12-3 or TRBV12-4, with D perhaps matching TRBD2 (5 bases). Trimming took off 5 bases at V and 4 bases at J, with 12 bases between the two ends. This CDR3 comprises 13 residues. This CDR3 reads CASSLTRGYEQYF. Written as DNA, the CDR3 is TGTGCCAGCAGTCTGACCAGAGGGTACGAGCAGTACTTC.

The V call is TRBV20-1, the J call TRBJ1-4; the D gene is possibly TRBD1 (5 bases). V was trimmed by 0 bases and J by 8 bases, leaving 16 bases between them. This CDR3 is built from 15 residues. The germline V gene encodes CDR1 DFQATT and CDR2 SNEGSKA (reference sequence). CDR3 sequence (DNA): TGCAGTGCTAGAGAAGGTGGGGGAATACGGGAAAAACTGTTTTTT. Encoded protein: CSAREGGGIREKLFF.

This clonotype was seen ten or more times. The junction departs from germline at one end; a sequencing error may be responsible. The rearrangement uses TRBV5-1 and TRBJ2-7; D gene uncertain. The CDR3 sequence is 11 residues long. Germline V gene data show CDR1 as SGHRS and CDR2 as YFSETQ. CDR3 region: CASSLGYEQYF. The CDR3 nucleotides read TGTGCCAGCTCCCTGGGATACGAGCAGTACTTC.

This clonotype was recorded only once. The genes are TRBV7-9 and TRBJ1-2; D not certain. Germline V gene data show CDR1 as SEHNR and CDR2 as FQNEAQ (reference sequence). Trimming shortened V by 5 bases and J by 3 bases, and 10 bases separated the two germline ends. CDR3 size: 13 residues. CDR3 sequence reads: CASSPRADYGYTF. DNA for the CDR3: TGTGCCAGCAGCCCCCGGGCGGACTATGGCTACACCTTC.

The V and J genes are TRBV7-2 and TRBJ2-5, with D tentatively TRBD1 (6 bases). V was clipped by 1 base and J by 4 bases, with 10 bases between them. The CDR3 contains 14 residues. Germline V CDR1 and CDR2: SGHTA, FQGNSA. The CDR3 reads CASSLDYRAETQYF. The DNA for the CDR3 is TGTGCCAGCAGCTTAGATTACAGGGCAGAGACCCAGTACTTC. The full variable domain, rest sourced from reference TRBV7-2 and TRBJ2-5, is GAGVSQSPSNKVTEKGKDVELRCDPISGHTALYWYRQSLGQGLEFLIYFQGNSAPDKSGLPSDRFSAERTGGSVSTLTIQRTQQEDSAVYLCASSLDYRAETQYFGPGTRLLVL.

The chain carries TRBV10-2 and TRBJ2-1, with D possibly TRBD1 on 6 matching bases. Per germline, CDR1 WSHSY and CDR2 SAAADI. Trimming shortened V by 7 bases and J by 10 bases, and 14 bases separated the two germline ends. This CDR3 comprises 12 residues. For the CDR3, the DNA is TGCGCCAGCACCGTGGGTGGACAGGAGCAGTTCTTC. Its translation: CASTVGGQEQFF.

This clonotype appeared once. CDR3 coding DNA: TGTGCCAGCAGCTTAAGGACTAGCTTGGAGACCCAGTACTTC. The encoded protein is CASSLRTSLETQYF. V usage is TRBV11-2 and J usage is TRBJ2-5; 8 nucleotides match TRBD2. CDR3 length equals 14 residues. Germline CDR1 is SGHAT and CDR2 is FQNNGV. V lost 2 bases to trimming and J lost 5 bases; unmatched junction nucleotides: 4.